The clone carrying this TCR beta chain was seen repeatedly, ten times or more. Its target is unknown. This sample stems from a study of CD8 T cells in ankylosing spondylitis. Regarding the study as a whole: Clones tied to disease were said to be significantly enriched in matched ankylosing spondylitis synovial fluid. Peripheral blood held disease-linked clones only at relatively low frequency, and these were CD8+. Some of the motif variants had earlier been found in reactive arthritis patients' fluid and blood.

TCR beta libraries were made by quantitative 5'-RACE with molecular barcodes. TCRdb processed the 5' RACE reads anew with MiXCR; each CDR3 protein has one entry. This table holds under 150,000 distinct CDR3 sequences, approximately 14% found once. The source of this sequence is a female donor with ankylosing spondylitis or in good health (not recorded which). Sequencing used blood, either unsorted or a sorted T cell fraction (not recorded which).

The CDR3 region has the DNA TGTGCCAGCAGCAGAACCCGGGGTGAAGCTTTCTTT. Encoded protein: CASSRTRGEAFF. The chain is built from TRBV7-9 and TRBJ1-1; no clear D gene. The CDR3 contains 12 residues. CDR1 and CDR2 from the germline V gene are SEHNR and FQNEAQ (reference sequence). With 5 bases removed from V and 7 bases from J, the gap between germline ends came to 11 bases. Full variable domain (outside the CDR3, taken from reference TRBV7-9 and TRBJ1-1): DTGVSQNPRHKITKRGQNVTFRCDPISEHNRLYWYRQTLGQGPEFLTYFQNEAQLEKSRLLSDRFSAERPKGSFSTLEIQRTEQGDSAMYLCASSRTRGEAFFGQGTRLTVV.